These T cell receptor beta chains were read from a single sample in a study of T-cell memory formation after mild COVID-19. MiXCR, applied by TCRdb to the 5' RACE reads, yields one record per CDR3 protein. Seen here are 300,000 to 350,000 distinct CDR3 sequences, around an eighth observed once, and the top ten hold under 25%. Specimen: PBMCs or a T cell subset sorted from them (not recorded which). Every receptor here comes from a man aged 18 to 29 who had mild COVID-19 (a few samples of this study predate the infection). Cell type and time point are not known. Both conserved end residues are part of each CDR3. Each record gives: J gene, clone size, D gene, V gene, CDR3 DNA, CDR3 protein. The D gene is left open where the match is weak. Only some rows state a clone size, as once, few, many or a class for expanded clones.

J: TRBJ1-2; size: few; D: NA; V: TRBV7-2; DNA: TGTGCCAGCAGCCCGTGGAGCTATGGCTACACCTTC; CDR3: CASSPWSYGYTF
J: TRBJ1-6; size: NA; D: NA; V: TRBV20-1; DNA: TGCAGTGCTAGCCCGACCAATTCACCCCTCCACTTT; CDR3: CSASPTNSPLHF
J: TRBJ1-6; size: few; D: NA; V: TRBV27; DNA: TGTGCCAGCAGTTCGACCAGCTCCTATAATTCACCCCTCCACTTT; CDR3: CASSSTSSYNSPLHF
J: TRBJ2-7; size: NA; D: TRBD1; V: TRBV10-3; DNA: TGTGCCATCAGGTGGGACAGGGGGTCGTACGAGCAGTACTTC; CDR3: CAIRWDRGSYEQYF
J: TRBJ2-5; size: NA; D: NA; V: TRBV20-1; DNA: TGCAGTGCTAGGGGGGCCCCTCAAGAGACCCAGTACTTC; CDR3: CSARGAPQETQYF
J: TRBJ1-5; size: NA; D: NA; V: TRBV6-2/TRBV6-3; DNA: TGTGCCAGCAGTTTAGGGTATCAGCCCCAGCATTTT; CDR3: CASSLGYQPQHF
J: TRBJ2-7; size: NA; D: NA; V: TRBV6-6; DNA: TGTGCCAGCAGTTTTACCGTCACAAATTACGAGCAGTACTTC; CDR3: CASSFTVTNYEQYF
J: TRBJ1-3; size: NA; D: NA; V: TRBV7-9; DNA: TGTGCCAGCAGCTCGGCAGGGCAATACTCTGGAAACACCATATATTTT; CDR3: CASSSAGQYSGNTIYF
J: TRBJ2-1; size: many; D: TRBD1; V: TRBV7-8; DNA: TGTGCCAGCAGCCCTGGACAGGCCAATGAGCAGTTCTTC; CDR3: CASSPGQANEQFF
J: TRBJ2-7; size: NA; D: TRBD2; V: TRBV20-1; DNA: TGCAGTGCTACCACCAGCGGGGGGCGGGAGCAGTACTTC; CDR3: CSATTSGGREQYF
J: TRBJ1-5; size: few; D: NA; V: TRBV27; DNA: TGTGCCAGCAGTTTATTGGGGGGCGGGCAGCCCCAGCATTTT; CDR3: CASSLLGGGQPQHF
J: TRBJ1-1; size: NA; D: NA; V: TRBV20-1; DNA: TGCAGTGCTAGAGACCGTTTAGAGGCTTTCTTT; CDR3: CSARDRLEAFF
J: TRBJ1-1; size: NA; D: NA; V: TRBV12-3/TRBV12-4; DNA: TGTGCCAGCACCCCGACGGGTATGAACACTGAAGCTTTCTTT; CDR3: CASTPTGMNTEAFF
J: TRBJ2-1; size: few; D: TRBD2; V: TRBV5-1; DNA: TGCGCCAGCAGCCCATCGCGTAGCGGGGGGATCGATGAGCAGTTCTTC; CDR3: CASSPSRSGGIDEQFF
J: TRBJ1-2; size: NA; D: NA; V: TRBV4-1; DNA: TGCGCCAGCAGCCCCGGGGGGGCGCGGAGTGCTAACTATGGCTACACCTTC; CDR3: CASSPGGARSANYGYTF
J: TRBJ1-1; size: few; D: TRBD1; V: TRBV5-4; DNA: TGTGCCAGCAGCTTAGGGACAGATGAAGCTTTCTTT; CDR3: CASSLGTDEAFF
J: TRBJ2-7; size: NA; D: TRBD2; V: TRBV6-1; DNA: TGTGCCAGCAGCCCCCAGGGAGGGGCGGTGTACGAGCAGTACTTC; CDR3: CASSPQGGAVYEQYF
J: TRBJ2-3; size: few; D: NA; V: TRBV4-1; DNA: TGCGCCAGCAGCCAATCTCAAGATACGCAGTATTTT; CDR3: CASSQSQDTQYF
J: TRBJ2-7; size: few; D: NA; V: TRBV6-5; DNA: TGTGCCAGCAGTTACTTCCAGGGCTCCTACGAGCAGTACTTC; CDR3: CASSYFQGSYEQYF
J: TRBJ1-2; size: NA; D: NA; V: TRBV7-2; DNA: TGTGCCAGCAGCCCTACGACTGGGGGCTATGGCTACACCTTC; CDR3: CASSPTTGGYGYTF
J: TRBJ2-1; size: few; D: NA; V: TRBV20-1; DNA: TGCAGGCCTTTGGGCAATGAGCAGTTCTTC; CDR3: CRPLGNEQFF
J: TRBJ2-2; size: few; D: NA; V: TRBV4-1; DNA: TGCGCCAGCACCCAAAGGGCAACCATTATGACCGGGGAGCTGTTTTTT; CDR3: CASTQRATIMTGELFF
J: TRBJ2-5; size: many; D: TRBD2; V: TRBV20-1; DNA: TGCAGTGCTACCCGACTAGCGCTTCAAGAGACCCAGTACTTC; CDR3: CSATRLALQETQYF
J: TRBJ1-2; size: few; D: TRBD1; V: TRBV12-3/TRBV12-4; DNA: TGTGCCAGCAGTTCAACCCAGGGGGGCTATGGCTACACCTTC; CDR3: CASSSTQGGYGYTF
J: TRBJ2-3; size: NA; D: TRBD2; V: TRBV7-9; DNA: TGTGCCAGCCGTATAGCGGGGGAGGGGGCAGATACGCAGTATTTT; CDR3: CASRIAGEGADTQYF
J: TRBJ1-1; size: few; D: NA; V: TRBV9; DNA: TGTGCCAGCAGCGTAGATGGCCTATCAGGCACTGAAGCTTTCTTT; CDR3: CASSVDGLSGTEAFF
J: TRBJ2-3; size: few; D: NA; V: TRBV14; DNA: TGTGCCAGCAGCCCAGGCGTGGACTATAACACAGATACGCAGTATTTT; CDR3: CASSPGVDYNTDTQYF
J: TRBJ2-5; size: NA; D: TRBD2; V: TRBV5-1; DNA: TGCGCCAGCAGCCACGGACTAGTCGAGGAGACCCAGTACTTC; CDR3: CASSHGLVEETQYF
J: TRBJ2-1; size: NA; D: TRBD2; V: TRBV6-5; DNA: TGTGCCAGCAGGGACACCGCGGGGGGGCAGGAGCAGTTCTTC; CDR3: CASRDTAGGQEQFF
J: TRBJ1-1; size: many; D: NA; V: TRBV7-8; DNA: TGTGCCAGCAGCTTGCTTCCGGGGGGGAACACTGAAGCTTTCTTT; CDR3: CASSLLPGGNTEAFF
J: TRBJ2-3; size: few; D: TRBD1; V: TRBV5-1; DNA: TGCGCCAGCAGCACTCCCGGGACAGGGGGCGGCACAGATACGCAGTATTTT; CDR3: CASSTPGTGGGTDTQYF
J: TRBJ1-2; size: NA; D: NA; V: TRBV6-1; DNA: TGTGCCAGCAGTCCTGCCGGGCAGTTCTATGGCTACACCTTC; CDR3: CASSPAGQFYGYTF
J: TRBJ2-1; size: few; D: TRBD1; V: TRBV6-5; DNA: TGTGCCAGCAGTTACTCGGGACAGTTGAGTGAGCAGTTCTTC; CDR3: CASSYSGQLSEQFF
J: TRBJ1-2; size: few; D: NA; V: TRBV6-1; DNA: TGTGCCAGCAGTCCCAGGGTGTACTATGGCTACACCTTC; CDR3: CASSPRVYYGYTF
J: TRBJ1-1; size: few; D: NA; V: TRBV18; DNA: TGTGCCAGCTCACCACAGACCTCCCCGCTGAACACTGAAGCTTTCTTT; CDR3: CASSPQTSPLNTEAFF
J: TRBJ2-1; size: NA; D: NA; V: TRBV30; DNA: TGTGCCTGGAGGCTCAGCTCCTACAATGAGCAGTTCTTC; CDR3: CAWRLSSYNEQFF
J: TRBJ1-6; size: few; D: NA; V: TRBV3-1; DNA: TGTGCCAGCAGCCAAGACAGGGGCGCCAATTCACCCCTCCACTTT; CDR3: CASSQDRGANSPLHF
J: TRBJ1-1; size: many; D: NA; V: TRBV4-2; DNA: TGTGCCAGCAGCCGGCGAGGGTTGAACACTGAAGCTTTCTTT; CDR3: CASSRRGLNTEAFF
J: TRBJ1-5; size: few; D: TRBD1; V: TRBV7-2; DNA: TGTGCCAGCAGCTCGGGGACAGGGCGGCCCCAGCATTTT; CDR3: CASSSGTGRPQHF
J: TRBJ1-1; size: NA; D: NA; V: TRBV5-1; DNA: TGCGCCAGCAGCGGGACCGCGTGGCCCGGGGAGACTGAAGCTTTCTTT; CDR3: CASSGTAWPGETEAFF
J: TRBJ2-1; size: few; D: NA; V: TRBV7-9; DNA: TGTGCCAGCAGCTTAGGACAGGGAGGTATGAAGCAGTTCTTC; CDR3: CASSLGQGGMKQFF
J: TRBJ2-5; size: few; D: TRBD2; V: TRBV20-1; DNA: TGCAGTGCTAGAGATCGGTCCCCGGCGGGGGACGAGACCCAGTACTTC; CDR3: CSARDRSPAGDETQYF
J: TRBJ2-5; size: NA; D: NA; V: TRBV18; DNA: TGTGCCAGCTCACCGTGGGTCGAAGCGGGTCAAGAGACCCAGTACTTC; CDR3: CASSPWVEAGQETQYF
J: TRBJ1-2; size: NA; D: TRBD1; V: TRBV7-2; DNA: TGTGCCAGCAGCTCCCACCGGACAGGGGGCATCGATGGCTACACCTTC; CDR3: CASSSHRTGGIDGYTF
J: TRBJ2-3; size: many; D: NA; V: TRBV7-2; DNA: TGTGCCAGCAGCTTAGAGGAGGGGGTAGCGGAGCCCACAGATACGCAGTATTTT; CDR3: CASSLEEGVAEPTDTQYF
J: TRBJ1-1; size: few; D: TRBD1; V: TRBV12-3/TRBV12-4; DNA: TGTGCCAGCGGGCCGACAGGGAGTAACGCTGAAGCTTTCTTT; CDR3: CASGPTGSNAEAFF
J: TRBJ1-2; size: few; D: NA; V: TRBV12-3/TRBV12-4; DNA: TGTGCCAGCGCCCCCCTCAGGGGTGGCTACACCTTC; CDR3: CASAPLRGGYTF